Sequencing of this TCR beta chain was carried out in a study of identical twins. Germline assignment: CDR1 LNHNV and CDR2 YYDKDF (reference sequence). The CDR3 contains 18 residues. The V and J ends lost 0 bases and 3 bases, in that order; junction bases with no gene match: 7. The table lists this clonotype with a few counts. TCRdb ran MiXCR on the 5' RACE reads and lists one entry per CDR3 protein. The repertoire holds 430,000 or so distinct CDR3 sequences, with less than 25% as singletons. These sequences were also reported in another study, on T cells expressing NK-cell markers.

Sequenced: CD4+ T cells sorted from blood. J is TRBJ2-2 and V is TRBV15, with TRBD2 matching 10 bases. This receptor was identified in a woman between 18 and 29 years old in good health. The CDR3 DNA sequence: TGTGCCACCAGCAGAGATCCGCTAGCGGGGGCGCACACCGGGGAGCTGTTTTTT. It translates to CATSRDPLAGAHTGELFF.